This TCR beta chain comes out of a study of T cells in tumors after PD-1 blockade. The wider study: Patients received pembrolizumab 200 mg every 3 weeks or cemiplimab 350 mg every 2 weeks. Mean per blood sample: 90,000 to 120,000 templates (about 24,000-290,000), roughly 34,000 unique clonotypes. A subset received ongoing vismodegib 150 mg daily alongside anti-PD-1 therapy. Study-level results: Blood contained approximately 43% of the tumor's TCR clonotypes.

Germline V lookup: CDR1 MGHDK, CDR2 SYGVNS. The CDR3 is 12 amino acids. Trimming removed 6 bases from V and 7 bases from J, with 12 bases in between. About this clone itself: The antigen remains undetermined.

This table comes from immunoSEQ multiplex PCR, and its TCRdb copy is limited to in-frame clones, with some not included. The sample consists of around 34,000 clones, approximately 73% of them appearing once. Sequencing was performed on PBMCs, taken after anti-PD-1 treatment. The chain employs TRBV25-1 and TRBJ1-2; D perhaps matches TRBD1 (5 bases). This receptor was identified in a human donor with basal cell carcinoma. The CDR3 DNA follows: TGTGCCAGCAGCCCCGGGGCTTCTGGCTACACCTTC. This sequence encodes CASSPGASGYTF.